This TCR beta chain is drawn from a study of regulatory T cells in long-lasting Graves disease. The time point is: newly diagnosed GD, antithyroid drugs for less than 3 months. The TCR library was made from RNA that had been extracted from PBMCs in TRIzol. Points on this clonotype: No antigen is known for it.

Arm-PCR with iRepertoire HTBI primers amplified the CDR3 regions for these TCR beta libraries. Original processing notes: Among the samples, roughly 65 TRBV and some 15 TRBJ segments were identified. MiXCR, applied by TCRdb to the multiplex PCR reads, yields one record per CDR3 protein. The V and J calls come from TCRdb's annotation, not from the publication. The repertoire has some 370,000 distinct CDR3 sequences, over 9.5% of them found once; the top ten carry approximately 20%. General study points: Persistent Graves' patients showed less TCR diversity than newly diagnosed patients showed.

The CDR3 is 13 residues long. Germline assignment: CDR1 MDHEN and CDR2 SYDVKM. Trimming took 7 bases from V and 7 from J; bases not matched to a gene: 4. In addition, the sample was reused for a study of T cells in Graves' hyperthyroidism and ophthalmopathy. That work adds: Most clonotypes expanded in thyroid above 0.001 were likewise present in blood.

This sequence was found in a woman aged 18-30 years with Graves disease. The specimen was peripheral blood mononuclear cells (PBMCs), collected at new diagnosis, from a patient treated with antithyroid drugs. The chain carries TRBV28 and TRBJ2-2, with 9 bases fitting TRBD2. The CDR3 loop is CASKAGGVGELFF. CDR3 bases: TGTGCCAGCAAGGCGGGAGGGGTCGGGGAGCTGTTTTTT.